This passage covers 30 T cell receptor beta chains from one sample sequenced in a study of blood T cell repertoires in COVID-19. This table comes from immunoSEQ multiplex PCR, and its TCRdb copy is limited to in-frame clones, with some not included. The table lists 250,000 or so clones, roughly 90% of them singletons. Sample: peripheral blood. All receptors come from a man aged 30 to 39 with active or convalescent COVID-19.

The CDR3 loop reads CAWSIGLGTGSNQPQHF. The CDR3 DNA is TGTGCCTGGAGTATAGGACTCGGGACAGGGAGCAATCAGCCCCAGCATTTT. The chain couples TRBV30 to TRBJ1-5; the match to TRBD1 covers 9 bases. The CDR3 totals 17 residues. Per germline, CDR1 GTSNPN and CDR2 SVGIG (reference sequence). Trimming cost V 2 bases and J 1 base; bases outside gene matches: 9.

In DNA form, the CDR3 reads TGTGCCAGCAGTTATACAGGGGAGGAACTGTTTTTT. Its translation: CASSYTGEELFF. The rearrangement joins TRBV12-3 or TRBV12-4 to TRBJ1-4, with 7 bases fitting TRBD1. This CDR3 spans 12 amino acids. J lost 12 bases, V lost 4 bases, and 5 bases had no gene match.

The chain couples TRBV23-1 to TRBJ1-3; D unclear. TRBV23-1 is known as an ORF, though its function is uncertain. The CDR3 has 14 amino acids. V lost 2 bases and J 7 bases, leaving 12 bases between the germline ends. In DNA, the CDR3 is TGCGCCAGCAGTCAACCCCACGGCAGGAACACCATATATTTT. It encodes CASSQPHGRNTIYF.

This chain connects TRBV7-8 to TRBJ2-2; 7 bases are shared with TRBD1. In germline, CDR1 is SGHVS, CDR2 FQNEAQ. V lost 10 bases, J lost 0 bases, and 8 bases stayed unmatched. This CDR3 spans 15 amino acids. The CDR3, as DNA: TGTGCCAACCTCCTAGGGACAGCGAACACCGGGGAGCTGTTTTTT. Its translation: CANLLGTANTGELFF.

This clone appeared a single time. In nucleotides, the CDR3 is TGTGCCAGCAGTGAATCGGGGACAGGCTATGGCTACACCTTC. It codes for CASSESGTGYGYTF. The V gene is TRBV25-1, the J gene TRBJ1-2; 8 bases match TRBD1. The CDR3 loop spans 14 amino acids. Germline V gene data show CDR1 as MGHDK and CDR2 as SYGVNS. J lost 4 bases, V lost 1 base, and 2 bases had no gene match.

The chain carries TRBV27 and TRBJ1-2; D gene ambiguous. Deletions cut 5 bases from V and 6 bases from J, with 19 bases between. Germline V CDR1 and CDR2: MNHEY, SMNVEV (reference sequence). The CDR3 consists of 15 residues. The CDR3 loop reads CASSPSRGSPNGYTF. Here the CDR3 DNA reads TGTGCCAGCAGTCCCAGTCGAGGGTCACCTAATGGCTACACCTTC.

J is TRBJ1-2 and V is TRBV3-1 (or the pseudogene TRBV3-2), with D possibly being TRBD1 (5 bases). The ends were cut back, 3 bases at V and 8 bases at J, with 19 bases in the middle. Germline V gene sequence: CDR1 LGHDT, CDR2 YNNKEL (reference sequence). The CDR3 is 15 amino acids. The CDR3 nucleotides read TGTGCCAGCAGCCACACTAACAGGCAGGGAAGCGGCTACACCTTC. Amino acids: CASSHTNRQGSGYTF.

This clone was found once. CDR3 DNA sequence: TGTGCCAGCAGTAGGGGTAGCTATGGCTACACCTTC. Residues: CASSRGSYGYTF. The chain joins TRBV6-6 to TRBJ1-2; maybe TRBD1 (5 bases). The CDR3 is 12 amino acids. Trimming cost V 5 bases and J 4 bases, with 8 bases left between them. The V gene's germline CDR1 is MNHNY and CDR2 SVGAGI (reference sequence).

This rearrangement joins TRBV2 to TRBJ1-2; TRBD1 is a possible D gene (6 bases). In germline, CDR1 is SNHLY, CDR2 FYNNEI. The CDR3 contains 14 residues. The V and J ends lost 4 bases and 8 bases respectively, with 17 bases between them. CDR3 in DNA: TGTGCCAGCAGTGTTCAGGGGACATCCGGGGGCTACACCTTC. Residues: CASSVQGTSGGYTF. Based on the CDR3 plus reference TRBV2 and TRBJ1-2, the full variable domain is EPEVTQTPSHQVTQMGQEVILRCVPISNHLYFYWYRQILGQKVEFLVSFYNNEISEKSEIFDDQFSVERPDGSNFTLKIRSTKLEDSAMYFCASSVQGTSGGYTFGSGTRLTVV.

The chain uses TRBV5-1 and TRBJ1-1; 7 nucleotides align to TRBD1. This CDR3 has 14 residues. V lost 4 bases to trimming and J lost 5 bases; unmatched junction nucleotides: 8. Looked up from germline, CDR1 is SGHRS and CDR2 is YFSETQ. As DNA, the CDR3 is TGCGCCAGCAGCACTCGACAGGGAGTTACTGAAGCTTTCTTT. Translated, it gives CASSTRQGVTEAFF.

In the case of this clone: Other DNA sequences in this specimen translate into the identical CDR3. The chain joins TRBV19 to TRBJ2-5; TRBD1 aligns across 9 bases. The trim removed 6 bases at V and 1 base at J, leaving 0 bases unmatched. Per the germline V gene, CDR1 is LNHDA and CDR2 is SQIVND (reference sequence). The CDR3 loop spans 13 amino acids. The CDR3: CASRGQGQETQYF. The CDR3 region has the DNA TGTGCCAGTAGGGGACAGGGCCAAGAGACCCAGTACTTC.

This clone came up a few times. DNA of the CDR3: TGTGCCAGCAGCCCCACTACTCGGGACAGCTACGAGCAGTACTTC. Translating gives CASSPTTRDSYEQYF. The chain carries TRBV4-2 and TRBJ2-7; 7 bases align to TRBD1. V was pared by 4 bases and J by 3 bases, with 9 bases of the junction left unmatched. CDR1 is LGHNA, CDR2 YNFKEQ, per germline. The CDR3 totals 15 residues.

This chain connects TRBV7-9 to TRBJ2-5; the match to TRBD1 covers 7 bases. Germline V gene data show CDR1 as SEHNR and CDR2 as FQNEAQ (reference sequence). J lost 3 bases, V lost 2 bases, and 6 bases had no gene match. The CDR3 sequence is 15 residues long. The CDR3 region has the DNA TGTGCCAGCAGCTTATGGACAGGCGGTAAAGAGACCCAGTACTTC. It codes for CASSLWTGGKETQYF.

This chain connects TRBV4-1 to TRBJ2-7; D gene uncertain. Trimming stripped 1 base from V and 3 bases from J, with 7 bases between. Per germline, CDR1 MGHRA and CDR2 YSYEKL. There are 13 residues in the CDR3. The CDR3, as DNA: TGCGCCAGCAGCCAAGTTCCCTTCTACGAGCAGTACTTC. Its protein is CASSQVPFYEQYF.

The J gene is TRBJ2-1, the V gene TRBV20-1; 10 bases match TRBD2. CDR3 length: 17 amino acids. The V segment lost 3 bases and the J segment 0 bases; nucleotides outside the gene matches: 8. Germline CDR1 is DFQATT and CDR2 is SNEGSKA (reference sequence). The CDR3 loop reads CSASSPSGGLSYNEQFF. The CDR3 DNA is TGCAGTGCTAGTTCGCCTAGCGGGGGACTCTCCTACAATGAGCAGTTCTTC.

CDR3 region: CASSQLGRGETNEKLFF. The CDR3 DNA is TGCGCCAGCAGCCAATTGGGGCGGGGAGAAACTAATGAAAAACTGTTTTTT. The chain combines TRBV4-1 with TRBJ1-4; a possible D gene is TRBD1 (5 bases). The V end was cut by 2 bases, the J end by 1 base, with 14 bases between. The CDR3 extends over 17 amino acids. CDR1 and CDR2 (germline): MGHRA, YSYEKL.

The V call is TRBV6-5, the J call TRBJ1-4, with D perhaps TRBD1 (6 bases). Trimming left V 0 bases short and J 10 bases short, with 9 bases between. This CDR3 region has 13 residues. Germline V gene sequence: CDR1 MNHEY, CDR2 SVGAGI. The CDR3 is CASSYSRGGKLFF. In nucleotides, the CDR3 is TGTGCCAGCAGTTACTCGAGAGGGGGAAAACTGTTTTTT.

This chain connects TRBV7-9 to TRBJ2-1; possibly TRBD1 for D (5 bases). CDR1 and CDR2 from the germline V gene are SEHNR and FQNEAQ (reference sequence). CDR3 length: 12 amino acids. Deletions cut 3 bases from V and 5 bases from J, with 5 bases between. The CDR3 protein is CASSLTDNEQFF. Written as DNA, the CDR3 is TGTGCCAGCAGCTTGACAGACAATGAGCAGTTCTTC.

The rearrangement uses TRBV2 and TRBJ2-7; possibly TRBD1 for D (5 bases). Trimming pared 7 bases from V and 2 bases from J, leaving 12 bases between. The germline gives CDR1 SNHLY, CDR2 FYNNEI. This CDR3 has 13 amino acids. The CDR3, as DNA: TGTGCCAGCAAGGGCCAGGGAACCTACGAGCAGTACTTC. Protein sequence: CASKGQGTYEQYF.

This chain joins TRBV10-2 and TRBJ1-1; tentatively, D is TRBD1 (6 bases). Germline-derived CDR1 and CDR2 are WSHSY and SAAADI. The CDR3 covers 13 residues. Trimming shortened V by 8 bases and J by 1 base, and 11 bases separated the two germline ends. CDR3 DNA: TGCGCCAGCTCTCCGACAGGGAACACTGAAGCTTTCTTT. As protein: CASSPTGNTEAFF.

The chain is built from TRBV12-3 or TRBV12-4 and TRBJ2-1; D call uncertain. The CDR3 has 13 amino acids. Trimming shortened V by 3 bases and J by 5 bases, and 8 bases separated the two germline ends. CDR3 sequence (DNA): TGTGCCAGCAGTTTGGCTCGAAACAATGAGCAGTTCTTC. The encoded protein is CASSLARNNEQFF.

The chain links TRBV9 to TRBJ2-7; 10 bases are a match to TRBD2. Germline CDR1 is SGDLS and CDR2 is YYNGEE. J lost 7 bases, V lost 0 bases, and 10 bases had no gene match. This CDR3 is 16 amino acids long. DNA for the CDR3: TGTGCCAGCAGCGTAGCGTCTAGCGGGGGTAGTTGGGAGCAGTACTTC. It is translated as CASSVASSGGSWEQYF.

This sequence joins TRBV6-5 and TRBJ1-5, with TRBD1 matching 8 bases. The J segment lost 3 bases and the V segment lost 0 bases, leaving 1 base of the junction unmatched. CDR1 MNHEY and CDR2 SVGAGI come from the germline V gene. The CDR3 is 15 residues long. The DNA for the CDR3 is TGTGCCAGCAGTTACTCGACAGGGGTCAATCAGCCCCAGCATTTT. Encoded protein: CASSYSTGVNQPQHF.

This clone was found once. The chain recombines TRBV7-2 with TRBJ1-5, with D unclear. Trimming pared 1 base from V and 9 bases from J, leaving 10 bases between. CDR3 size: 13 residues. Germline values: CDR1 SGHTA, CDR2 FQGNSA. The DNA for the CDR3 is TGTGCCAGCAGCTTAGGGGCGGGAGGGCCCCAGCATTTT. Translation: CASSLGAGGPQHF.

The gene calls are TRBV19 and TRBJ1-1; 10 bases are a match to TRBD1. The germline V gene has CDR1 LNHDA and CDR2 SQIVND (reference sequence). The ends lost 6 bases at V and 3 bases at J; junction bases unmatched: 7. This CDR3 contains 15 residues. This CDR3 is CASRPGGTGDTEAFF. DNA of the CDR3: TGTGCCAGTAGACCGGGGGGGACAGGGGACACTGAAGCTTTCTTT.

The gene calls are TRBV20-1 and TRBJ2-7; the D gene is possibly TRBD2 (5 bases). V lost 3 bases, J lost 7 bases, and 10 bases lay in between. The V gene's germline CDR1 is DFQATT and CDR2 SNEGSKA (reference sequence). CDR3 length: 11 amino acids. The CDR3 bases are TGCAGTGCTAGTATCGAGGGAGAGCAGTACTTC. Translation: CSASIEGEQYF.

The genes are TRBV4-2 and TRBJ1-3, with 9 bases lining up with TRBD1. J gave up 1 base and V 0 bases, and 19 bases lay outside the gene matches. CDR3 length equals 22 residues. CDR1 is LGHNA and CDR2 is YNFKEQ in the germline V gene. CDR3 DNA sequence: TGTGCCAGCAGCCAAGACGACTTCCGGGACAGGGTAAAGGGGGGGTCTGGAAACACCATATATTTT. Its protein is CASSQDDFRDRVKGGSGNTIYF.

The rearrangement joins TRBV19 to TRBJ1-2; no firm D call. Germline CDR1 LNHDA, CDR2 SQIVND (reference sequence). Trimming removed 9 bases from V and 5 bases from J, with 22 bases in between. The CDR3 spans 15 residues. DNA for the CDR3: TGTGCCAGCCGGGAAACGACCGGCGGAGGGTATGGCTACACCTTC. Translated, it gives CASRETTGGGYGYTF.

This rearrangement joins TRBV5-5 to TRBJ2-7, with D possibly being TRBD1 (6 bases). V was clipped by 2 bases and J by 3 bases, with 9 bases between them. The germline gives CDR1 SGHKS, CDR2 YYEKEE (reference sequence). The CDR3 runs to 13 residues. CDR3 sequence (DNA): TGTGCCAGCAGCTTTGACAGGAACTACGAGCAGTACTTC. It codes for CASSFDRNYEQYF.

The chain uses TRBV6-2 or TRBV6-3 and TRBJ1-2; D unclear. V was shortened by 1 base and J by 5 bases, with 11 bases between the two germline ends. The CDR3 has 14 amino acids. Germline V CDR1 and CDR2: MNHEY, SVGEGT. In DNA form, the CDR3 reads TGTGCCAGCAGTTACTTCGACACGGAATATGGCTACACCTTC. The encoded protein is CASSYFDTEYGYTF.